These 8 T cell receptor beta chains share one sample of origin, sequenced in a study of tumor and adjacent non-tumor tissue in lung cancer. RNA was extracted from bulk tissue without any cell sorting. The normal lung tissue was taken more than 3 cm from the tumor edge. TCRbeta libraries were built with three rounds of nested PCR, modified from ARM-PCR. TCRdb independently ran MiXCR on the multiplex PCR reads; one entry per CDR3 protein. The data show about 86,000 distinct CDR3 sequences, around three quarters seen once. Sequencing was done on a sample of distant non-tumor lung tissue. The origin of the receptors is a woman between 45 and 65 years old with non-small cell lung cancer.

This clonotype appeared many times. CDR3 sequence reads: CASSQRGLRQFF. The CDR3 DNA reads as TGTGCCAGCAGTCAACGAGGACTCCGACAGTTCTTC. The chain carries TRBV28 and TRBJ2-1, with D perhaps matching TRBD2 (5 bases). The CDR3 contains 12 residues. V was cut by 5 bases and J by 13 bases, with 15 bases left in between. CDR1 and CDR2 from the germline V gene are MDHEN and SYDVKM.

CDR3 amino acids: CASSKSRLQGAPDQPQHF. In DNA form, the CDR3 reads TGTGCCAGCAGCAAATCCCGGCTACAGGGGGCGCCTGACCAGCCCCAGCATTTT. The chain is built from TRBV21-1 and TRBJ1-5; the table gives TRBD1 as D, unverified against the DNA. TRBV21-1 counts as a pseudogene. This CDR3 spans 18 amino acids.

The gene calls are TRBV11-2 and TRBJ2-1; no clear D. V was cut by 5 bases and J by 6 bases, with 11 bases left in between. The CDR3 extends over 13 amino acids. CDR1 and CDR2 (germline): SGHAT, FQNNGV. CDR3 in amino acids: CASSMKAFNEQFF. The DNA of the CDR3 is TGTGCCAGCAGCATGAAGGCTTTCAATGAGCAGTTCTTC.

Comment on this clonotype: The junction and the germline gene differ at one end; a read error may be behind it. The chain combines TRBV20-1 with TRBJ1-1; D unclear. CDR3 length: 13 residues. Germline CDR1 is DFQATT and CDR2 is SNEGSKA (reference sequence). The CDR3 loop is CSTRDPGPPEAFF. CDR3 nucleotide sequence: TGCAGTACTAGAGATCCGGGCCCCCCTGAAGCTTTCTTT.

Turning to this clonotype: This CDR3 is missing its conserved last phenylalanine or tryptophan, likely due to a read error. The genes are TRBV5-4 and TRBJ1-4; 8 nucleotides align to TRBD1. Germline trimming cut 2 bases from V and 6 bases from J; bases unmatched to any gene: 9. Germline V lookup: CDR1 SGHNT, CDR2 YYREEE (reference sequence). The CDR3 consists of 16 residues. Here the CDR3 DNA reads TGTGCCAGCAGCTTCCAGGGGGCGGGGGTGGATGAAAAACTGTTTTTG. Translating it yields CASSFQGAGVDEKLFL.

As to this clonotype: In this CDR3 the conserved last residue, phenylalanine or tryptophan, is missing, so a read error is likely. This chain links TRBV6-5 with TRBJ1-1, with TRBD1 matching 8 bases. J gave up 7 bases and V 11 bases, and 15 bases lay outside the gene matches. Germline V lookup: CDR1 MNHEY, CDR2 SVGAGI. The CDR3 runs to 14 residues. CDR3 region: CASRGPQPLDEAFI. The CDR3 nucleotides read TGTGCCTCCAGGGGGCCCCAGCCCTTGGATGAAGCTTTCATT.

As concerns this clonotype: An end of the junction differs from the germline gene, which may be a read error. The V call is TRBV24-1, the J call TRBJ2-2; D tentatively fits TRBD1 or TRBD2 (5 bases each). The CDR3 contains 16 residues. Germline CDR1 and CDR2: KGHDR and SFDVKD. Here the CDR3 reads CATSDLPPANTRELYF. The CDR3 bases are TGTGCCACCAGTGATTTGCCCCCGGCGAACACCAGGGAGCTGTATTTT.

The gene calls are TRBV11-2 and TRBJ2-5; no clear D. The CDR3 is 12 residues long. Germline CDR1 SGHAT, CDR2 FQNNGV. For the CDR3, the DNA is TGTGTTAGCAGCTTAGTTCAAGAGACCCAGTACTTC. Encoded protein: CVSSLVQETQYF.